The 6 T cell receptor beta chains reported below all come from one sample, sequenced in a study of CD8+ T cells in alopecia areata. It was cDNA, reverse transcribed from extracted RNA, that served as the sequencing template. The assay was immunoSEQ multiplex PCR, and TCRdb's table has in-frame clones only and misses some. Among just over 150,000 clones listed, 50% to 65% were seen once. Here the sequenced sample was CD8+ T cells sorted from blood, taken at week 0. These TCRs come from a human donor with alopecia areata.

The rearrangement joins TRBV2 to TRBJ2-7; 8 bases match TRBD1. From germline, CDR1 is SNHLY and CDR2 FYNNEI. This CDR3 comprises 13 residues. Trimming cost V 8 bases and J 6 bases; bases outside gene matches: 9. CDR3 loop: CASQRLGTGEQYF. The CDR3 bases are TGTGCCAGCCAGAGACTGGGGACAGGCGAGCAGTACTTC.

The sample holds one count of this clone. The chain has TRBV5-1 and TRBJ2-7, with D possibly matching TRBD2 (6 bases). Germline CDR1 SGHRS, CDR2 YFSETQ. The length of the CDR3 is 16 residues. Trimming pared 0 bases from V and 3 bases from J, leaving 16 bases between. The CDR3 coding sequence is TGCGCCAGCAGCTTGGGATACGGCCGGGGGAGCTACGAGCAGTACTTC. It codes for CASSLGYGRGSYEQYF.

The V gene is TRBV27, the J gene TRBJ2-7, with D possibly being TRBD1 (5 bases). Germline V CDR1 and CDR2: MNHEY, SMNVEV (reference sequence). V was trimmed by 4 bases and J by 0 bases, leaving 7 bases between them. The CDR3 runs 13 residues. CDR3 in DNA: TGTGCCAGCAGTTCAGGGAACTCCTACGAGCAGTACTTC. Translating it yields CASSSGNSYEQYF.

V gene TRBV7-6 combines with J gene TRBJ2-7; D is unclear. The V end lost 5 bases, the J end lost 2 bases, and 10 bases lay between the germline ends. Germline V CDR1 and CDR2: SGHVS, FNYEAQ. The CDR3 covers 13 residues. The CDR3 DNA follows: TGTGCCAGCAGCCCGCTGGCAACCTACGAGCAGTACTTC. This codes for CASSPLATYEQYF. The complete variable domain, with remaining parts taken from reference TRBV7-6 and TRBJ2-7, reads GAGVSQSPRYKVTKRGQDVALRCDPISGHVSLYWYRQALGQGPEFLTYFNYEAQQDKSGLPNDRFSAERPEGSISTLTIQRTEQRDSAMYRCASSPLATYEQYFGPGTRLTVT.

Note on this clone: A far larger clone differs by one base, so this is likely a read error. The chain recombines TRBV6-5 with TRBJ1-2; D may be TRBD1 (5 bases). The CDR3 has 12 amino acids. Between the trimmed V and J ends, which lost 8 bases and 2 bases, there was a span of 9 bases. Germline values: CDR1 MNHEY, CDR2 SVGAGI. CDR3 bases: TGTGCCAGCTGGGGCAGAAACTATGGCTACACCTTC. It codes for CASWGRNYGYTF.

This chain links TRBV13 with TRBJ2-1; 7 bases agree with TRBD1. The V gene's germline CDR1 is PRHDT and CDR2 FYEKMQ (reference sequence). This CDR3 is 16 amino acids long. V was clipped by 1 base and J by 2 bases; unmatched bases: 5. CDR3 residues: CASSLARDSPYNEQFF. The CDR3 DNA is TGTGCCAGCAGCTTAGCTAGGGACAGTCCCTACAATGAGCAGTTCTTC.